This TCR beta chain comes out of a study of shared clonotypes between healthy human individuals. At the level of the study: In total, the donors were a couple of women and a few men aged 18 to 49. The study, taken as a whole, reports: Between a few donors, naive CD4 clonotypes were shared at a level of around 5.1%.

A note on this clone: Its antigen remains unknown. The identical CDR3 is also encoded by other nucleotide sequences in the sample.

V was shortened by 0 bases and J by 1 base, with 6 bases between the two germline ends. Germline assignment: CDR1 SNHLY and CDR2 FYNNEI. CDR3 length: 14 amino acids. CD45RO-negative CD8 cells positively selected for CCR7 made up the naive population, which excluded terminally differentiated effector memory CD45RA+ cells. Sequencing was at deep level. Investigators spread the genomic DNA of each subset evenly over several immunoSEQ plates. The table came from immunoSEQ multiplex PCR; TCRdb's copy has only in-frame clones and leaves some out. This repertoire shows 2 million or so clones, approximately 94% found once; its top ten account for 0.85% to 1.3%.

The sequence was obtained from a man aged 18 to 29 in good health. This sequence joins TRBV2 and TRBJ1-1; D is unresolved. Input material: naive CD8+ T cells sorted from blood. The CDR3: CASSEASSNTEAFF. DNA of the CDR3: TGTGCCAGCAGTGAAGCCAGCTCGAACACTGAAGCTTTCTTT. Supplemented by reference TRBV2 and TRBJ1-1, the full variable domain reads EPEVTQTPSHQVTQMGQEVILRCVPISNHLYFYWYRQILGQKVEFLVSFYNNEISEKSEIFDDQFSVERPDGSNFTLKIRSTKLEDSAMYFCASSEASSNTEAFFGQGTRLTVV.